A single sample is the source of the 3 T cell receptor beta chains below, sequenced in a study of lymphopenia after photon versus proton radiotherapy. TCRdb's copy holds only in-frame clones and misses some; the assay was immunoSEQ multiplex PCR. The sample consists of about 70,000 clones, around 92% of them appearing once. The sequences come from peripheral blood, collected from a patient treated with photon-based radiotherapy. The receptors derive from a woman between 35 and 50 years old with cholangiocarcinoma.

The chain has TRBV27 and TRBJ1-6; D uncertain. The CDR3 spans 16 residues. The ends were cut back, 3 bases at V and 0 bases at J, with 9 bases in the middle. Germline values: CDR1 MNHEY, CDR2 SMNVEV (reference sequence). CDR3 residues: CASSLGGPSYNSPLHF. Here the CDR3 DNA reads TGTGCCAGCAGTTTGGGAGGGCCCTCCTATAATTCACCCCTCCACTTT.

This chain connects TRBV27 to TRBJ1-2; tentatively, D is TRBD1 (5 bases). V was clipped by 0 bases and J by 5 bases, with 13 bases between them. The CDR3 covers 15 residues. In germline, CDR1 is MNHEY, CDR2 SMNVEV (reference sequence). For the CDR3, the DNA is TGTGCCAGCAGTTTATCCGCGGGACGGGTATATGGCTACACCTTC. It translates to CASSLSAGRVYGYTF.

V and J are TRBV5-1 and TRBJ1-1, with a weak D call TRBD1 (5 bases). The CDR3 is 15 amino acids. Germline CDR1 and CDR2: SGHRS and YFSETQ. Between the trimmed V and J ends, which lost 6 bases and 1 base, there was a span of 16 bases. CDR3 loop: CASNKERQTNTEAFF. Written as DNA, the CDR3 is TGCGCCAGCAACAAGGAGAGACAGACGAACACTGAAGCTTTCTTT.